The entry below gives a single T cell receptor beta chain sequence along with its context. Its antigen target is currently unknown. No base quality information exists; no much larger clone differs at one position. Taken from cysteine to phenylalanine, the CDR3 has 14 residues. The entry retains the CDR3 DNA only, 42 bases that are in frame from base 1. The germline V gene yields SGDLS for CDR1 and YYNGEE for CDR2. V is trimmed back by 3 bases and J by 8 bases, and the junction contains 7 bases that no gene match accounts for. This specimen belongs to a study of blood T cell repertoires in COVID-19 (dated by TCRdb to the early 2020s). The study in broad terms: Samples covering the acute and convalescent phases of COVID-19 were provided by collaborators in the United States, Italy and Spain. The repertoires were released in a freely available public database meant as a resource for research on the immune response to SARS-CoV-2. Where HLA class I and class II types were available, the types were taken from metadata supplied by the sample provider, not from assay-based typing. The prospective study material was composed of cDNA or gDNA derived from T cells, B-cell-depleted T cells, or PBMCs. The samples were drawn from the first 160 participants of the ongoing ImmuneRACE study and from some 1,300 subjects provided by 6 global collaborators. Subjects who had been exposed to COVID-19, were actively infected with it, or had recovered from it provided the deeply sampled blood TCRbeta repertoires that made up the dataset. Sample metadata almost always included a de-identified subject ID, COVID-19 status, age in years and sex. The investigation overall reported the following: The amount of clinical and demographic metadata varied by source and participant and was provided uncurated.

In the prospective study, participants were roughly 18 to 95 years old, resided in under 30 geographic areas of the United States, and were enrolled through a virtual design. Cohort assignment in the prospective study relied on participant-reported clinical history from a screening survey and a study questionnaire. Recovered participants in ImmuneRACE Cohort 3 were defined by two consecutive negative NP/OP PCR tests, clearance by a healthcare professional, or resolution of symptoms. In the prospective study, whole blood, serum and a nasopharyngeal or oropharyngeal swab were collected from each participant by mobile phlebotomists. Additional blood draws and questionnaires over an approximately two-month period could optionally be provided by prospective study participants. Prospective study blood samples were shipped either frozen or at room temperature before DNA extraction. TCRbeta CDR3 regions were amplified from genomic DNA by means of the immunoSEQ Assay, a bias-controlled multiplex PCR. The study's processing was this. Nucleated cell counts per sample were estimated from amplification of reference gene primers within the assay. To quantify the absolute abundance of each unique TCRbeta CDR3 rearrangement, sequence reads were collapsed and filtered. For each sample, productive Simpson clonality was calculated as the square root of Simpson's diversity index over productive rearrangements. Not all clones reach the TCRdb copy of this immuneACCESS table, which keeps in-frame sequences only. Checked studies attribute under half of the gap to unresolved V genes and leave the rest unexplained. For V, J and clone size, that table is used; D and trimming come from the DNA. The sample table contains about 270,000 clones; only one count was recorded for approximately 86% of them. Under 3% of the sample is held by the ten biggest clonotypes.

The rearrangement joined TRBV9 to TRBJ1-4, and TRBD1 matches 7 of the central bases. The sequence was collected from a woman in her late teens or twenties who had recovered from COVID-19. The sequenced material came from PBMCs or T cells enriched from blood (not recorded which). The DNA reads as follows: TGTGCCAGCAGCGAGGGGGCAGGGGAGGAAAAACTGTTTTTT. It encodes CASSEGAGEEKLFF.